A selection of T cell receptor beta chains follows, all from one sample in a study of vaccination and CD4 T cells after COVID-19. What these receptors recognize is not known. Each CDR3 protein gets one entry after TCRdb re-called the PCR reads with MiXCR. The table lists over 10,000 distinct CDR3 sequences, approximately 76% of them singletons. The sequenced sample consisted of CD4+ T cells from blood, cultured in vitro. The receptors derive from a human donor who had recovered from COVID-19. CDR3s include the opening cysteine and the closing phenylalanine or tryptophan.

j_call: TRBJ1-3; v_call: TRBV6-1; cdr3_aa: CASSRDILGTIYF
j_call: TRBJ2-1; v_call: TRBV6-2/TRBV6-3; cdr3_aa: CASRPAGLAHNEQFF
j_call: TRBJ1-5; v_call: TRBV20-1; cdr3_aa: CSARRTGYSNQPQHF
j_call: TRBJ2-4; v_call: TRBV12-5; cdr3_aa: CASGGTGYIQYF
j_call: TRBJ2-2; v_call: TRBV7-2; cdr3_aa: CASSPLGTGELFF
j_call: TRBJ1-1; v_call: TRBV19; cdr3_aa: CASSIQGTTEAFF
j_call: TRBJ2-7; v_call: TRBV28; cdr3_aa: CASKDRVGSYEQYF
j_call: TRBJ2-7; v_call: TRBV6-2/TRBV6-3; cdr3_aa: CASSSVDRPPYEQYF
j_call: TRBJ2-3; v_call: TRBV27; cdr3_aa: CASRPLAGSTDTQYF
j_call: TRBJ1-1; v_call: TRBV5-1; cdr3_aa: CASSLASGWGNTEAFF
j_call: TRBJ2-7; v_call: TRBV6-2/TRBV6-3; cdr3_aa: CASSYFGGTYEQYF
j_call: TRBJ2-7; v_call: TRBV6-1; cdr3_aa: CASRVPGQGNHEQYF
j_call: TRBJ1-1; v_call: TRBV28; cdr3_aa: CASSFYWTGTAYSMNTEAFF
j_call: TRBJ2-5; v_call: TRBV7-2; cdr3_aa: CASSLVREETQYF
j_call: TRBJ2-1; v_call: TRBV19; cdr3_aa: CASKIAGGNYNEQFF
j_call: TRBJ2-3; v_call: TRBV14; cdr3_aa: CASSPFSGAVTQYF
j_call: TRBJ1-1; v_call: TRBV6-1; cdr3_aa: CASSQTGTAAFF
j_call: TRBJ1-1; v_call: TRBV11-3; cdr3_aa: CASSLDVRREAFF
j_call: TRBJ2-4; v_call: TRBV7-9; cdr3_aa: CASSLMGPIAKNIQYF
j_call: TRBJ2-2; v_call: TRBV6-1; cdr3_aa: CASRDRVTGELFF
j_call: TRBJ2-5; v_call: TRBV6-5; cdr3_aa: CASSYSGEIAGSKRSQYF
j_call: TRBJ1-6; v_call: TRBV28; cdr3_aa: CASSRTHRQGNSPLHF
j_call: TRBJ1-5; v_call: TRBV7-8; cdr3_aa: CASSLVRQGRNQPQHF
j_call: TRBJ1-1; v_call: TRBV6-2/TRBV6-3; cdr3_aa: CASSLLTYNEAFF
j_call: TRBJ1-2; v_call: TRBV28; cdr3_aa: CASSSRYGYTF
j_call: TRBJ1-6; v_call: TRBV27; cdr3_aa: CASSFHRANSPLHF
j_call: TRBJ1-6; v_call: TRBV11-2; cdr3_aa: CASSFSSGSSPLHF
j_call: TRBJ2-5; v_call: TRBV24-1; cdr3_aa: CATSDRYKEGQETQYF
j_call: TRBJ2-2; v_call: TRBV6-1; cdr3_aa: CASSKRDRGSGELFF
j_call: TRBJ2-5; v_call: TRBV20-1; cdr3_aa: CSATGTGGWQETQYF
j_call: TRBJ1-5; v_call: TRBV7-2; cdr3_aa: CASSLGQGGGQPQHF
j_call: TRBJ2-3; v_call: TRBV19; cdr3_aa: CASSITDTQYF
j_call: TRBJ2-5; v_call: TRBV2; cdr3_aa: CASSRPGQGFQETQYF
j_call: TRBJ2-3; v_call: TRBV6-5; cdr3_aa: CASSYTRQGSTADTQYF
j_call: TRBJ2-5; v_call: TRBV5-1; cdr3_aa: CASSLGMETQYF
j_call: TRBJ1-1; v_call: TRBV15; cdr3_aa: CATSRLDRNTEAFF
j_call: TRBJ2-5; v_call: TRBV7-6; cdr3_aa: CASSQFRRETQYF
j_call: TRBJ1-2; v_call: TRBV19; cdr3_aa: CASNAGPVDYGYTF
j_call: TRBJ2-1; v_call: TRBV7-2; cdr3_aa: CASSSRLAGARNEQFF
j_call: TRBJ1-5; v_call: TRBV6-5; cdr3_aa: CASSYSPQVRQPQHF
j_call: TRBJ1-1; v_call: TRBV20-1; cdr3_aa: CSARGDRTNTEAFF
j_call: TRBJ2-7; v_call: TRBV15; cdr3_aa: CATSRDHSYEQYF
j_call: TRBJ1-5; v_call: TRBV2; cdr3_aa: CASSWQGAQPQHF
j_call: TRBJ1-6; v_call: TRBV20-1; cdr3_aa: CSARVWDSNNSPLHF
j_call: TRBJ1-5; v_call: TRBV6-1; cdr3_aa: CASSDPDRAAQPQHF
j_call: TRBJ2-7; v_call: TRBV7-2; cdr3_aa: CASSPFKDRRWEQYF
j_call: TRBJ2-5; v_call: TRBV20-1; cdr3_aa: CSTLSTVYQETQYF
j_call: TRBJ1-1; v_call: TRBV7-9; cdr3_aa: CASSLVQYEAFF